This T cell receptor (beta chain) is from a study of identical twins. A single record per CDR3 protein comes from TCRdb applying MiXCR to the 5' RACE reads. The table lists roughly 480,000 distinct CDR3 sequences, 20% to 25% of them singletons. Trimming removed 4 bases at V and 9 bases at J, with 11 bases between. There are 12 residues in the CDR3. Germline loops: CDR1 SGHNT, CDR2 YYREEE (reference sequence). Separately, the same data were catalogued under a study of T cells expressing NK-cell markers.

The V gene is TRBV5-4, the J gene TRBJ2-1, with no clear D. Sequenced: CD4+ T cells sorted from blood. The source is a woman aged 18-35 years in good health. CDR3 DNA sequence: TGTGCCAGCAGCCTGACCGTGGGTGAGCAGTTCTTC. This translates into CASSLTVGEQFF.